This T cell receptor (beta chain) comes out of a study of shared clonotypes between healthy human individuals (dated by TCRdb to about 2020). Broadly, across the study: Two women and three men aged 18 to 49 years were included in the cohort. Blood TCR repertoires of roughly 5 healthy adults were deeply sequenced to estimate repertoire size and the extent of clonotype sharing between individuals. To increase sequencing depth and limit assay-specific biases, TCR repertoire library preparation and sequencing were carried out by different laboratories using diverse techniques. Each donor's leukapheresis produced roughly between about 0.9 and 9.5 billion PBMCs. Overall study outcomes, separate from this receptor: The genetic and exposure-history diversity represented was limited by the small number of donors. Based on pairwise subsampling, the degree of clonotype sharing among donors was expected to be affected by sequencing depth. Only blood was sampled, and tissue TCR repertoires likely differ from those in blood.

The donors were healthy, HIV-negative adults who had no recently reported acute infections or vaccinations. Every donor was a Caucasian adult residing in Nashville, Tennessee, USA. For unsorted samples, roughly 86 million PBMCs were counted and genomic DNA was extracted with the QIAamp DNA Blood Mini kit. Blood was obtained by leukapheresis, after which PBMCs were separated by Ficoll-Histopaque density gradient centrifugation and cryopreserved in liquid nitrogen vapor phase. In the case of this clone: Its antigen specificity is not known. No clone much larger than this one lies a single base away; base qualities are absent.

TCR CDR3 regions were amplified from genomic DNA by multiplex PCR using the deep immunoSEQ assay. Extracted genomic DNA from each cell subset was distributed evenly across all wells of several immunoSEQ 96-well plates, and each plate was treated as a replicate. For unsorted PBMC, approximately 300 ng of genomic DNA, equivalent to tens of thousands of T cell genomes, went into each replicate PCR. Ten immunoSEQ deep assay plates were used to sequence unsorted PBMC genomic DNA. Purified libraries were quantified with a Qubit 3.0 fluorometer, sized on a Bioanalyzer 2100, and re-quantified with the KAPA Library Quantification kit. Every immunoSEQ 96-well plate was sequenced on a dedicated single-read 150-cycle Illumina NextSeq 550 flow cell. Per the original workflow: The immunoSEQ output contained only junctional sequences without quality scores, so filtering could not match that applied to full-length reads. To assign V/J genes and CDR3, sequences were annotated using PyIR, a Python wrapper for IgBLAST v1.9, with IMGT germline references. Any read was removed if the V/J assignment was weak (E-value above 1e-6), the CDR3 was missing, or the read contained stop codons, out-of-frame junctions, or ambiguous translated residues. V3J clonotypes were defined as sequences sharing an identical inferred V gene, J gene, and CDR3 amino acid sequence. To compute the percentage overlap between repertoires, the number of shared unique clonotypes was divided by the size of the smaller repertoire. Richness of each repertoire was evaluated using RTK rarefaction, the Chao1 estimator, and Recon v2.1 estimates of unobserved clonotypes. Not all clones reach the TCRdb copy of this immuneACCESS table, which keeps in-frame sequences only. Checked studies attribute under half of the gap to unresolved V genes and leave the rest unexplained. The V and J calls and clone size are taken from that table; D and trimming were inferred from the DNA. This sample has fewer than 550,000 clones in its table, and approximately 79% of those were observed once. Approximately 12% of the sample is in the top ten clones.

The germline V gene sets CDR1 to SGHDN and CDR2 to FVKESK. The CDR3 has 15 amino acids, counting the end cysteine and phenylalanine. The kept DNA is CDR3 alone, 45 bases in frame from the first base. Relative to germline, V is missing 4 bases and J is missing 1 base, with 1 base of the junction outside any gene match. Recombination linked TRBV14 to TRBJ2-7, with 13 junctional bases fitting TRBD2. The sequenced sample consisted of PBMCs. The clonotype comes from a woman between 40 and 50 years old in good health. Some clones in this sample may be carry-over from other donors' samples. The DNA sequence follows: TGTGCCAGCAGCCCGGGACTAGCGGGATCCTACGAGCAGTACTTC. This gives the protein CASSPGLAGSYEQYF.